A single sample gave rise to the 11 T cell receptor beta chains below, sequenced in a study of CD8+ T cells in alopecia areata. cDNA prepared by RNA extraction and subsequent reverse transcription served as the template for sequencing. Profiling relied on immunoSEQ multiplex PCR, and the TCRdb table lists in-frame clones only, not all of them. The table includes some 58,000 clones, about 43% detected once. Treatment meaning: oral pan-JAK inhibitor, 5-10 mg twice daily. This sample comprised CD8+ T cells sorted from blood, obtained at approximately week 36, from a patient treated with tofacitinib. The receptors were gathered from a human donor with alopecia areata.

The chain has TRBV15 and TRBJ2-7, with TRBD1 matching over 8 bases. The CDR3 spans 15 residues. CDR1 and CDR2 from the germline V gene are LNHNV and YYDKDF (reference sequence). V lost 0 bases, J lost 1 base, and 2 bases stayed unmatched. For the CDR3, the DNA is TGTGCCACCAGCAGAGATCGACAGGGGTCCTACGAGCAGTACTTC. Residues: CATSRDRQGSYEQYF. The whole variable domain, remainder taken from reference TRBV15 and TRBJ2-7, is DAMVIQNPRYQVTQFGKPVTLSCSQTLNHNVMYWYQQKSSQAPKLLFHYYDKDFNNEADTPDNFQSRRPNTSFCFLDIRSPGLGDTAMYLCATSRDRQGSYEQYFGPGTRLTVT.

The chain combines TRBV19 with TRBJ1-2; D not resolved. Trimming left V 3 bases short and J 8 bases short, with 13 bases between. This CDR3 comprises 13 residues. In germline, CDR1 is LNHDA, CDR2 SQIVND (reference sequence). The CDR3 DNA reads as TGTGCCAGTAGTATGGACCTCGATGGGGGCTACACCTTC. It is translated as CASSMDLDGGYTF.

This sequence joins TRBV28 and TRBJ2-7; D is tentatively TRBD1 or TRBD2 (5 bases each). CDR1 is MDHEN and CDR2 is SYDVKM in the germline V gene. This CDR3 is built from 13 residues. V was pared by 5 bases and J by 6 bases, with 14 bases between. CDR3 residues: CASSGTAGGEQYF. For the CDR3, the DNA is TGTGCCAGCAGTGGAACCGCTGGGGGCGAGCAGTACTTC.

In this sample, this clone turned up a few times. The chain couples TRBV30 to TRBJ1-1; TRBD1 aligns across 7 bases. CDR1 and CDR2 from the germline V gene are GTSNPN and SVGIG (reference sequence). V trimming: 3 bases; J trimming: 1 base; junction bases outside the gene matches: 5. This CDR3 has 14 amino acids. The CDR3 region has the DNA TGTGCCTGGAGGTCCCGACAGGGGAACACTGAAGCTTTCTTT. Translation: CAWRSRQGNTEAFF.

The V and J genes are TRBV5-1 and TRBJ1-1; D gene ambiguous. This CDR3 is 15 amino acids long. The germline V and J ends were trimmed by 2 bases and 1 base, with 12 bases remaining between them. Germline V gene sequence: CDR1 SGHRS, CDR2 YFSETQ. Here the CDR3 DNA reads TGCGCCAGCAGCTTTGCTTCCCCTTCGAACACTGAAGCTTTCTTT. It is translated as CASSFASPSNTEAFF. Using reference TRBV5-1 and TRBJ1-1 for the parts outside the CDR3, the full variable domain is KAGVTQTPRYLIKTRGQQVTLSCSPISGHRSVSWYQQTPGQGLQFLFEYFSETQRNKGNFPGRFSGRQFSNSRSEMNVSTLELGDSALYLCASSFASPSNTEAFFGQGTRLTVV.

V gene TRBV30 combines with J gene TRBJ2-3, with TRBD1 matching over 9 bases. V lost 6 bases, J lost 3 bases, and 7 bases stayed unmatched. The germline V gene encodes CDR1 GTSNPN and CDR2 SVGIG (reference sequence). CDR3 length equals 14 residues. The CDR3 loop is CACQSGQGTDTQYF. CDR3 coding DNA: TGTGCCTGTCAATCAGGACAGGGGACAGATACGCAGTATTTT.

The chain carries TRBV29-1 and TRBJ2-1; D might be TRBD1 or TRBD2, each matching 5 bases. CDR1 and CDR2 from the germline V gene are SQVTM and ANQGSEA. Trimming removed 0 bases from V and 2 bases from J, with 14 bases in between. This CDR3 contains 16 residues. The CDR3 nucleotides read TGCAGCGTTGAAGAGTCTAGGGACGCCGCCTACAATGAGCAGTTCTTC. Its protein is CSVEESRDAAYNEQFF.

The chain couples TRBV27 to TRBJ1-1; D is unresolved. This CDR3 spans 13 amino acids. The V end was cut by 4 bases, the J end by 4 bases, with 10 bases between. CDR1 is MNHEY, CDR2 SMNVEV, per germline (reference sequence). The CDR3 nucleotides read TGTGCCAGCAGTTCCGGGTTTGGCACTGAAGCTTTCTTT. Its protein product is CASSSGFGTEAFF.

The rearrangement uses TRBV11-2 and TRBJ2-1; 7 bases align to TRBD2. CDR1 is SGHAT and CDR2 is FQNNGV in the germline V gene. V lost 0 bases to trimming and J lost 6 bases; unmatched junction nucleotides: 5. The CDR3 extends over 15 amino acids. CDR3 bases: TGTGCCAGCAGCTTAGAAGCGGGGTCTCGCAATGAGCAGTTCTTC. Residues: CASSLEAGSRNEQFF.

The rearrangement uses TRBV29-1 and TRBJ1-2, with 9 positions matching TRBD1. The trim removed 5 bases at V and 2 bases at J, leaving 6 bases unmatched. The CDR3 covers 14 residues. Germline-derived CDR1 and CDR2 are SQVTM and ANQGSEA. The CDR3 loop is CSVRQGVQNYGYTF. The CDR3 bases are TGCAGCGTTAGACAGGGGGTTCAGAACTATGGCTACACCTTC.

This rearrangement joins TRBV2 to TRBJ1-1; the match to TRBD1 covers 7 bases. V lost 7 bases, J lost 1 base, and 6 bases stayed unmatched. The CDR3 is made up of 14 amino acids. The germline V gene has CDR1 SNHLY and CDR2 FYNNEI. CDR3 protein: CASKQGRGNTEAFF. The CDR3 coding sequence is TGTGCCAGCAAACAGGGGAGGGGGAACACTGAAGCTTTCTTT.